This is a list of T cell receptor beta chains from one sample in a study of CD8 T cells in Susac syndrome. Via MiXCR, TCRdb re-called the immunoSEQ multiplex PCR reads, giving one row per CDR3 protein. The sample shows about 150,000 distinct CDR3 sequences, 90% to 97% of them seen only once. The sequencing sample was made of CD4+ T cells from PBMCs. The origin of the receptors is a human donor with Susac syndrome. CDR3s leave out the opening cysteine and the closing phenylalanine or tryptophan. The order of the fields is V gene, J gene, CDR3 protein.

TRBV24-1,TRBJ2-1,ATSAGYGGVHNEQF
TRBV18,TRBJ2-5,ASSQPEGGETQY
TRBV5-1,TRBJ2-2,ASSFQVNTGELF
TRBV29-1,TRBJ2-1,SGAGQGGLAGSNEQF
TRBV27,TRBJ2-5,ASSLRPRETQY
TRBV30,TRBJ2-7,AWGAYEQY
TRBV7-2,TRBJ2-3,ASSLRGLPGTDTQY
TRBV27,TRBJ2-5,ASTTGLGDRTQY
TRBV27,TRBJ1-2,ASSLQGHYGYT
TRBV7-2,TRBJ2-1,ASSRPPGEQF
TRBV24-1,TRBJ2-6,ATSERPSSGANVLT
TRBV25-1,TRBJ1-2,ASSEWDRVGGYT
TRBV6-6,TRBJ2-6,ASSYLRAGANVLT